This entry features one T cell receptor (beta chain) sequence. Its antigen is undetermined. This CDR3 spans 12 amino acids. Trimming pared 4 bases from V and 7 bases from J, leaving 11 bases between. Germline values: CDR1 SGDLS, CDR2 YYNGEE. Splitting the CD4+ cells yielded a CD45RA+ naive subset and a CD45RA-negative memory subset. Here immunoSEQ multiplex PCR was the method, and the copy in TCRdb shows in-frame clones only, minus some. The sample carries some 1.4 million clones, roughly 95% recorded once. This record belongs to a study of shared clonotypes between healthy human individuals. Overall study findings and caveats: Naive CD4 clonotypes overlapped across a handful of donors at about 5.2%. Generally, naive subsets came out with larger estimated richness than memory subsets.

This TCR was sampled from a man between 25 and 39 years old in good health. The sequenced sample was naive CD4+ T cells sorted from blood. Regarding subset: CD45RA+ positively selected. V is TRBV9 and J is TRBJ1-1, with unresolved D. CDR3 coding DNA: TGTGCCAGCAGCTTTGGCGGAGGTGAAGCTTTCTTT. Protein sequence: CASSFGGGEAFF.